The 32 T cell receptor beta chains below come from one sample, sequenced in a study of blood T cell repertoires in COVID-19. Sequencing was performed with immunoSEQ multiplex PCR; in TCRdb, only in-frame clones are kept and a portion is missing. Altogether roughly 70,000 clones are present, roughly nine tenths being singletons, with the ten largest covering around 5.2%. The source material was peripheral blood. Receptor source: a woman between 45 and 60 years old with active COVID-19.

This chain uses TRBV7-9 with TRBJ2-3, with D possibly matching TRBD2 (6 bases). V was shortened by 10 bases and J by 6 bases, with 20 bases between the two germline ends. CDR1 is SEHNR, CDR2 FQNEAQ, per germline (reference sequence). The CDR3 sequence is 14 residues long. DNA for the CDR3: TGTGCCACCCTTAACGGAGGGCCTAAGGATACGCAGTATTTT. Translated: CATLNGGPKDTQYF.

The chain links TRBV10-2 to TRBJ2-5; weak D call: TRBD2 (6 bases). Germline loops: CDR1 WSHSY, CDR2 SAAADI. This CDR3 is built from 13 residues. Trimming removed 6 bases from V and 1 base from J, with 9 bases in between. The CDR3 region is CASRGTRQETQYF. The CDR3 nucleotides read TGCGCCAGCAGGGGGACTCGCCAAGAGACCCAGTACTTC.

The chain combines TRBV7-9 with TRBJ2-1; 12 bases are shared with TRBD2. CDR1 is SEHNR, CDR2 FQNEAQ, per germline (reference sequence). V was pared by 2 bases and J by 7 bases, with 9 bases of the junction left unmatched. The CDR3 loop spans 17 amino acids. The CDR3 region has the DNA TGTGCCAGCAGCTTATCTAGCGGGAGGGCCGGACGGAATGAGCAGTTCTTC. Translated, it gives CASSLSSGRAGRNEQFF.

The chain has TRBV9 and TRBJ2-1, with D perhaps TRBD1 (6 bases). The germline V and J ends were trimmed by 4 bases and 2 bases, with 13 bases remaining between them. The CDR3 covers 15 residues. Germline loops: CDR1 SGDLS, CDR2 YYNGEE. Written as DNA, the CDR3 is TGTGCCAGCAGCCCAGGGGCCGTACCCTACAATGAGCAGTTCTTC. Translating gives CASSPGAVPYNEQFF.

The table lists this clone with a count of one. The chain links TRBV5-6 to TRBJ2-1, with D unclear. CDR1 and CDR2 (germline): SGHDT, YYEEEE. Trimming pared 3 bases from V and 8 bases from J, leaving 21 bases between. The CDR3 contains 16 residues. The DNA for the CDR3 is TGTGCCAGCAGCTCAAAATCAGGATTTGTAGGCGATGAGCAGTTCTTC. Protein sequence: CASSSKSGFVGDEQFF. Based on the CDR3 plus reference TRBV5-6 and TRBJ2-1, the full variable domain is DAGVTQSPTHLIKTRGQQVTLRCSPKSGHDTVSWYQQALGQGPQFIFQYYEEEERQRGNFPDRFSGHQFPNYSSELNVNALLLGDSALYLCASSSKSGFVGDEQFFGPGTRLTVL.

This clone was counted between two and nine times. This chain connects TRBV9 to TRBJ2-2; D is uncertain. Between the trimmed V and J ends, which lost 6 bases and 10 bases, there was a span of 16 bases. In germline, CDR1 is SGDLS, CDR2 YYNGEE. There are 13 residues in the CDR3. CDR3 amino acids: CASNLPGGEELFF. The CDR3 nucleotides are TGTGCCAGCAACCTCCCCGGCGGAGAGGAGCTGTTTTTT.

This chain links TRBV15 with TRBJ1-2, with 9 bases matching TRBD1. V lost 2 bases to trimming and J lost 2 bases; unmatched junction nucleotides: 6. This CDR3 region has 16 residues. Germline loops: CDR1 LNHNV, CDR2 YYDKDF (reference sequence). The chain's CDR3 is CATSRPTGTGNYGYTF. CDR3 sequence (DNA): TGTGCCACCAGCAGACCCACGGGGACAGGGAACTATGGCTACACCTTC.

The V gene is TRBV9, the J gene TRBJ2-4; D is perhaps TRBD2 (5 bases). The CDR3 has 15 amino acids. In germline, CDR1 is SGDLS, CDR2 YYNGEE. Trimming removed 6 bases at V and 0 bases at J, with 13 bases between. CDR3 sequence reads: CASNPDGVAKNIQYF. The CDR3, as DNA: TGTGCCAGCAACCCCGACGGGGTAGCCAAAAACATTCAGTACTTC.

The V call is TRBV9, the J call TRBJ1-6; 7 positions agree with TRBD1. Trimming removed 3 bases from V and 6 bases from J; junction bases left unmatched: 6. This CDR3 has 15 amino acids. Per the germline V gene, CDR1 is SGDLS and CDR2 is YYNGEE. Written as DNA, the CDR3 is TGTGCCAGCAGCGCCAGACAGGGAATTAATTCACCCCTCCACTTT. Its translation: CASSARQGINSPLHF.

This sequence joins TRBV5-1 and TRBJ2-3; D possibly corresponds to TRBD2 (5 bases). V was clipped by 0 bases and J by 2 bases, with 10 bases between them. Germline CDR1 is SGHRS and CDR2 is YFSETQ. This CDR3 is 15 amino acids long. CDR3: CASSLGGGNTDTQYF. CDR3 in DNA: TGCGCCAGCAGCTTGGGAGGAGGTAACACAGATACGCAGTATTTT.

The chain couples TRBV5-4 to TRBJ2-1, with 9 positions matching TRBD1. V shed 6 bases and J 10 bases; nucleotides not matched to a gene: 8. The CDR3 contains 13 residues. Germline CDR1 and CDR2: SGHNT and YYREEE (reference sequence). CDR3 sequence (DNA): TGTGCCAGCAAAGGACAGGGGAAGGGGGAGCAGTTCTTC. Its protein is CASKGQGKGEQFF.

This chain joins TRBV9 and TRBJ1-5; possible D gene TRBD1, 6 bases. The CDR3 is 19 residues long. Trimming took off 7 bases at V and 0 bases at J, with 26 bases between the two ends. The germline CDR1 and CDR2 sequences are SGDLS and YYNGEE. The CDR3 nucleotides read TGTGCCAGCGCCAGAGGGGGGGGGCAGGGTTTTGATAGCAATCAGCCCCAGCATTTT. This encodes CASARGGGQGFDSNQPQHF.

This rearrangement joins TRBV7-3 to TRBJ1-6; TRBD1 matches 9 bases. Losses at the gene ends were 4 bases for V and 10 bases for J; bases not matched to a gene: 5. CDR1 is SGHTA, CDR2 FQGTGA, per germline. The CDR3 contains 14 residues. CDR3 sequence reads: CASSSTGGGSPLHF. The CDR3 nucleotides are TGTGCCAGCAGCTCGACAGGGGGTGGCTCACCCCTCCACTTT.

The chain uses TRBV7-9 and TRBJ1-1; 7 bases line up with TRBD1. The germline V gene has CDR1 SEHNR and CDR2 FQNEAQ (reference sequence). The V gene end was trimmed by 5 bases and the J gene end by 0 bases; junction bases not matched to a gene: 3. This CDR3 spans 14 amino acids. As DNA, the CDR3 is TGTGCCAGCAGCCAGGGGGGCCTGAACACTGAAGCTTTCTTT. It specifies CASSQGGLNTEAFF.

The chain combines TRBV18 with TRBJ2-1; a possible D gene is TRBD1 (7 bases). CDR1 KGHSH and CDR2 LQKENI come from the germline V gene. V was shortened by 10 bases and J by 9 bases, with 31 bases between the two germline ends. The CDR3 covers 17 residues. In DNA, the CDR3 is TGTGCCACCAGTCTCGATCAGGGGGGAATGAATACTGGTGAGCAGTTCTTC. It is translated as CATSLDQGGMNTGEQFF.

The chain recombines TRBV12-5 with TRBJ2-5; TRBD1 agrees at 9 bases. The CDR3 sequence is 14 residues long. J gave up 5 bases and V 2 bases, and 3 bases lay outside the gene matches. CDR1 LGHNT and CDR2 FRNRAP come from the germline V gene. CDR3 region: CASGLNRGLETQYF. CDR3 DNA sequence: TGTGCTAGTGGTTTGAACAGGGGGCTGGAGACCCAGTACTTC.

The V gene is TRBV30, the J gene TRBJ1-3; D perhaps matches TRBD1 (6 bases). Deletions cut 3 bases from V and 0 bases from J, with 12 bases between. This CDR3 has 15 amino acids. The germline V gene has CDR1 GTSNPN and CDR2 SVGIG (reference sequence). CDR3 bases: TGTGCCTGGAGCAAGGGGGATCACTCTGGAAACACCATATATTTT. Its protein product is CAWSKGDHSGNTIYF.

The chain has TRBV6-4 and TRBJ2-1; possible D gene TRBD1, 6 bases. This CDR3 comprises 15 residues. V shed 2 bases and J shed 6 bases, with 14 bases lying between them. CDR1 MRHNA and CDR2 SNTAGT come from the germline V gene. CDR3 nucleotides: TGTGCCAGCAGTGACAGGGCAGGGGTAAGCAATGAGCAGTTCTTC. The encoded protein is CASSDRAGVSNEQFF.

The sample holds a few counts of this clone. CDR3 protein: CASSRGRGNSPLHF. CDR3 DNA: TGTGCCAGCTCTAGAGGGAGGGGGAATTCACCCCTCCACTTT. The chain links TRBV6-5 to TRBJ1-6, with a weak D call TRBD1 (6 bases). V lost 8 bases to trimming and J lost 7 bases, with 15 bases between them. Germline V CDR1 and CDR2: MNHEY, SVGAGI. This CDR3 is 14 amino acids long.

This chain uses TRBV11-2 with TRBJ1-2; possibly TRBD1 for D (6 bases). Germline CDR1 SGHAT, CDR2 FQNNGV. This CDR3 region has 14 residues. V gave up 0 bases and J gave up 8 bases, with 13 bases separating them. As DNA, the CDR3 is TGTGCCAGCAGCTTAGATTATGAGGGGGAAGGCTACACCTTC. Protein product: CASSLDYEGEGYTF.

V is TRBV19 and J is TRBJ1-5, with D uncertain. The CDR3 runs 16 residues. Germline V gene lookup returns CDR1 LNHDA and CDR2 SQIVND (reference sequence). The ends were cut back, 6 bases at V and 9 bases at J, with 24 bases in the middle. Here the CDR3 reads CASRPGIVYGSGPQHF. In DNA form, the CDR3 reads TGTGCCAGTAGACCCGGGATCGTGTACGGGTCGGGGCCCCAGCATTTT. Filled out from reference TRBV19 and TRBJ1-5, the complete variable domain reads DGGITQSPKYLFRKEGQNVTLSCEQNLNHDAMYWYRQDPGQGLRLIYYSQIVNDFQKGDIAEGYSVSREKKESFPLTVTSAQKNPTAFYLCASRPGIVYGSGPQHFGDGTRLSIL.

The V gene is TRBV2, the J gene TRBJ2-7; TRBD1 matches at 7 bases. V lost 7 bases, J lost 7 bases, and 10 bases stayed unmatched. CDR1 and CDR2 from the germline V gene are SNHLY and FYNNEI. CDR3 length equals 13 residues. CDR3 bases: TGTGCCAGCAAGGACAGGTCGAGGGGGGAGCAGTACTTC. It codes for CASKDRSRGEQYF.

V is TRBV27 and J is TRBJ2-5; weak D call: TRBD1 (6 bases). The V end was cut by 5 bases, the J end by 2 bases, with 12 bases between. This CDR3 has 14 amino acids. Germline V gives CDR1 MNHEY, CDR2 SMNVEV (reference sequence). CDR3: CASSDLDSQETQYF. CDR3 DNA: TGTGCCAGCAGTGATTTGGACAGTCAAGAGACCCAGTACTTC.

This clone occurred once. This sequence joins TRBV19 and TRBJ1-3, with 7 positions matching TRBD1. V shed 9 bases and J 1 base; nucleotides not matched to a gene: 18. This CDR3 has 18 residues. The germline V gene encodes CDR1 LNHDA and CDR2 SQIVND (reference sequence). The CDR3 is CASPLAGGPRGSGNTIYF. For the CDR3, the DNA is TGTGCCAGCCCCTTGGCAGGGGGACCGAGGGGGTCTGGAAACACCATATATTTT.

The J gene is TRBJ1-1, the V gene TRBV2; 9 bases fit TRBD1. V lost 6 bases to trimming and J lost 5 bases; unmatched junction nucleotides: 7. The CDR3 sequence is 14 residues long. CDR1 and CDR2 (germline): SNHLY, FYNNEI. CDR3 in DNA: TGTGCCAGCAGAGGACAGGGGAGTTGGACTGAAGCTTTCTTT. Protein: CASRGQGSWTEAFF.

The chain employs TRBV19 and TRBJ2-2; tentative D call: TRBD1 (6 bases). The germline V and J ends were trimmed by 7 bases and 4 bases, with 19 bases remaining between them. Per the germline V gene, CDR1 is LNHDA and CDR2 is SQIVND (reference sequence). CDR3 length: 16 amino acids. For the CDR3, the DNA is TGTGCCAGTACCCGTGGACAGATCGATGGCACCGGGGAGCTGTTTTTT. Translated: CASTRGQIDGTGELFF.

The CDR3 loop is CASSLAPSGAGYEQYF. The DNA of the CDR3 is TGTGCCAGCAGCTTAGCTCCTAGCGGGGCCGGCTACGAGCAGTACTTC. The rearrangement joins TRBV7-6 to TRBJ2-7; 9 positions match TRBD2. CDR1 is SGHVS, CDR2 FNYEAQ, per germline. Trimming cost V 0 bases and J 3 bases; bases outside gene matches: 6. The CDR3 is 16 residues long.

V and J are TRBV2 and TRBJ2-5; TRBD1 might be the D (5 bases). This CDR3 has 12 amino acids. Trimming left V 0 bases short and J 7 bases short, with 6 bases between. Looked up from germline, CDR1 is SNHLY and CDR2 is FYNNEI. CDR3 loop: CASSEAQGTQYF. Written as DNA, the CDR3 is TGTGCCAGCAGTGAAGCTCAGGGGACCCAGTACTTC.

The rearrangement uses TRBV28 and TRBJ2-5; no reliable D call. Trimming left V 3 bases short and J 5 bases short, with 7 bases between. CDR1 is MDHEN and CDR2 is SYDVKM in the germline V gene. The CDR3 spans 12 residues. The CDR3 DNA is TGTGCCAGCAGTTTCAACGGGGAGACCCAGTACTTC. Translating gives CASSFNGETQYF.

In this sample, this clone turned up a few times. V is TRBV5-6 and J is TRBJ1-4, with 7 bases identical to TRBD1. Trimming removed 0 bases from V and 5 bases from J; junction bases left unmatched: 1. CDR3 length: 14 amino acids. Germline V gene lookup returns CDR1 SGHDT and CDR2 YYEEEE. The CDR3: CASSLGDRNEKLFF. CDR3 coding DNA: TGTGCCAGCAGCTTGGGGGACAGAAATGAAAAACTGTTTTTT.

V usage is TRBV5-1 and J usage is TRBJ1-5; D is undetermined. CDR3 length: 15 residues. Germline V gene sequence: CDR1 SGHRS, CDR2 YFSETQ. V lost 1 base to trimming and J lost 2 bases, with 10 bases between them. CDR3 bases: TGCGCCAGCAGCTTGAGCGGGGTTGGCAATCAGCCCCAGCATTTT. It yields the protein CASSLSGVGNQPQHF.

The CDR3 spells CASSLSVLNEQFF. CDR3 nucleotides: TGTGCCAGCAGCTTAAGTGTACTAAATGAGCAGTTCTTC. The chain links TRBV7-3 to TRBJ2-1; D is unresolved. From germline, CDR1 is SGHTA and CDR2 FQGTGA. V lost 1 base and J 7 bases, leaving 8 bases between the germline ends. CDR3 length: 13 amino acids.